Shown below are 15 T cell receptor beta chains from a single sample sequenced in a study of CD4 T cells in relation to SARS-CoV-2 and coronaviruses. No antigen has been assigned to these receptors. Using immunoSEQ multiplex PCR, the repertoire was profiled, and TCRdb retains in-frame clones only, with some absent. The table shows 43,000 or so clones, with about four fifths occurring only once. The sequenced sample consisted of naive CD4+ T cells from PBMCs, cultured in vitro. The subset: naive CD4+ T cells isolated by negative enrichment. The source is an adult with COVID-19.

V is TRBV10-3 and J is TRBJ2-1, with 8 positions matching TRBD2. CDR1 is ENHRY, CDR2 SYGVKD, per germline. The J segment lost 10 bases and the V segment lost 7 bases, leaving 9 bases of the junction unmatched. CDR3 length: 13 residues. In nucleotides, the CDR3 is TGTGCCATCACGAGCAGCGGGAGTAACGAGCAGTTCTTC. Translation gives CAITSSGSNEQFF.

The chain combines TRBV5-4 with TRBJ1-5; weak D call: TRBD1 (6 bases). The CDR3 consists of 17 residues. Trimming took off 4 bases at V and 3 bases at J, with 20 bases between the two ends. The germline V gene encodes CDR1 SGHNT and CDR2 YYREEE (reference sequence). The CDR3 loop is CASSRKSGQYDNQPQHF. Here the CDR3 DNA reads TGTGCCAGCAGCCGCAAAAGTGGACAGTATGACAATCAGCCCCAGCATTTT.

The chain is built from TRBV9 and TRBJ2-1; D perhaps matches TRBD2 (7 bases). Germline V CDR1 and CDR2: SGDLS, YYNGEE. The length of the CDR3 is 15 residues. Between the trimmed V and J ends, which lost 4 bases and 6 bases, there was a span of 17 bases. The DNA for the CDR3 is TGTGCCAGCAGCTTAGGGGGAGGGGCAGGCAATGAGCAGTTCTTC. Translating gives CASSLGGGAGNEQFF.

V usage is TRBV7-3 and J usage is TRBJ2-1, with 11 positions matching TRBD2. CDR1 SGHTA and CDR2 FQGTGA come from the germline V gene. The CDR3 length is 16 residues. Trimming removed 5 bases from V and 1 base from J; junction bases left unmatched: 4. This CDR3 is CASSILAGDSYNEQFF. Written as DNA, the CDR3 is TGTGCCAGCAGCATACTAGCGGGGGATTCCTACAATGAGCAGTTCTTC.

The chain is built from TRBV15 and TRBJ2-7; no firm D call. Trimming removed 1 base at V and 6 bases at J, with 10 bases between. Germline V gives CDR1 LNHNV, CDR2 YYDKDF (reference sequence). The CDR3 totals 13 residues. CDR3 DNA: TGTGCCACCAGCAGAGGTTGGACGGGCGAGCAGTACTTC. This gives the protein CATSRGWTGEQYF.

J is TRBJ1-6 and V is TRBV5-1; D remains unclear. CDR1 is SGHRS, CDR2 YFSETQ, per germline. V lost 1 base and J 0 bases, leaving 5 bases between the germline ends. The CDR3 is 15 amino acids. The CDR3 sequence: CASSLTGSYNSPLHF. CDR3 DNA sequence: TGCGCCAGCAGCTTGACGGGCTCCTATAATTCACCCCTCCACTTT.

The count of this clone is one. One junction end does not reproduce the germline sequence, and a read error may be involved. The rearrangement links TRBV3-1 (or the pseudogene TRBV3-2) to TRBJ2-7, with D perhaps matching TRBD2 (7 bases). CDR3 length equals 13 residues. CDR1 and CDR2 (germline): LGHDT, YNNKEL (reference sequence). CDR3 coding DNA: TGTGCCAGCAAAGGGGGGGGCTCCCACGAGCAGTACTTC. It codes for CASKGGGSHEQYF.

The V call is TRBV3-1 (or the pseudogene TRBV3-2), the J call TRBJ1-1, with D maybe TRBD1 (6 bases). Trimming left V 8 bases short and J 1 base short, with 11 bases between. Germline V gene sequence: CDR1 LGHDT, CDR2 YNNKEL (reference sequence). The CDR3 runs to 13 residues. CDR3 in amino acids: CASRQQGNTEAFF. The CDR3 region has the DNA TGTGCCAGCCGACAACAGGGGAACACTGAAGCTTTCTTT.

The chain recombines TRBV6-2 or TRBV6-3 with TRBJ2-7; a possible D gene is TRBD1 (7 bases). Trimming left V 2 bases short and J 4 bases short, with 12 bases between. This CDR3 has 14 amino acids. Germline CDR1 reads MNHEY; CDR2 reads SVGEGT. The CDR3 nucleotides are TGTGCCAGCAGTTACCGGCCAGGGGGGTACGAGCAGTACTTC. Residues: CASSYRPGGYEQYF.

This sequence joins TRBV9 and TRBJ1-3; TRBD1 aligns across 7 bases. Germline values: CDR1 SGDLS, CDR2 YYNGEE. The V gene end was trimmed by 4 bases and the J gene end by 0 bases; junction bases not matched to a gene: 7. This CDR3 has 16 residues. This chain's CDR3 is CASSLGTAFSGNTIYF. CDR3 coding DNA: TGTGCCAGCAGCTTAGGGACAGCCTTCTCTGGAAACACCATATATTTT.

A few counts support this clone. CDR3 sequence: CASSTDRGEETQYF. The CDR3 bases are TGTGCCAGCAGTACGGACAGGGGTGAAGAGACCCAGTACTTC. The chain uses TRBV5-5 and TRBJ2-5, with 9 bases identical to TRBD1. V dropped 5 bases and J dropped 3; count of bases not matched to a gene: 5. Germline loops: CDR1 SGHKS, CDR2 YYEKEE (reference sequence). This CDR3 comprises 14 residues.

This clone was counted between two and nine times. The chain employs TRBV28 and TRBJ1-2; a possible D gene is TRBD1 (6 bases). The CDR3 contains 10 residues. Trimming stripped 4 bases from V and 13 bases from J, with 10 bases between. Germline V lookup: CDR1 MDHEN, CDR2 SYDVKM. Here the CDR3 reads CASSSHRVTF. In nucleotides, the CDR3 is TGTGCCAGCAGTTCGCACAGGGTCACCTTC.

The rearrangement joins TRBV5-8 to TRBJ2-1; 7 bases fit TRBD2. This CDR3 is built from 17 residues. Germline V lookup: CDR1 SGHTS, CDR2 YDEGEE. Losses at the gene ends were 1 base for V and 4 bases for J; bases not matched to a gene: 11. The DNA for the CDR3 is TGTGCCAGCAGCTTGAATAGAGTCGTACTAGCGTACAATGAGCAGTTCTTC. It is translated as CASSLNRVVLAYNEQFF.

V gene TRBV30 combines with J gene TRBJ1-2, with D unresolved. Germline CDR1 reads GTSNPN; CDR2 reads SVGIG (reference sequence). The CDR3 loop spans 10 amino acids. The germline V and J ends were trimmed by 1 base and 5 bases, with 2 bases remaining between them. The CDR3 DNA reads TGTGCCTGGAGTGGTTATGGCTACACCTTC. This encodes CAWSGYGYTF. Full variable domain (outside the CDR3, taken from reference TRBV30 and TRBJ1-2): SQTIHQWPATLVQPVGSPLSLECTVEGTSNPNLYWYRQAAGRGLQLLFYSVGIGQISSEVPQNLSASRPQDRQFILSSKKLLLSDSGFYLCAWSGYGYTFGSGTRLTVV.

The CDR3 coding sequence is TGCAGCGTTGATTGGACTAGCGGTTACAATGAGCAGTTCTTC. Its protein is CSVDWTSGYNEQFF. The chain links TRBV29-1 to TRBJ2-1, with 10 bases identical to TRBD2. The CDR3 runs to 14 residues. Germline CDR1 and CDR2: SQVTM and ANQGSEA. V was clipped by 3 bases and J by 4 bases; unmatched bases: 3.